This is a list of T cell receptor beta chains from one sample in a study of T cells after yellow fever vaccination. TCRdb reprocessed the 5' RACE reads via MiXCR and lists one record per CDR3 protein. The sample comprises 300,000 to 400,000 distinct CDR3 sequences, roughly an eighth of which are singletons, and approximately 3.3% rests with the top ten. The starting material was CD4+ T cells sorted from PBMCs, obtained 15 days after the yellow fever booster vaccination. These receptors originate from a man between 18 and 35 years old who received the YFV17D yellow fever vaccine. Each CDR3 is given with its conserved first and last residue. Fields, in order: D gene, V gene, J gene, clone size, CDR3 DNA, CDR3 protein. The D gene is left open where the match is weak. Only some rows state a clone size, as once, few, many or a class for expanded clones.

D gene: .
V gene: TRBV6-2/TRBV6-3
J gene: TRBJ1-6
clone size: .
CDR3 DNA: TGTGCCAGCAGTTATCTGGGTTCACCCCTCCACTTT
CDR3 protein: CASSYLGSPLHF

D gene: TRBD2
V gene: TRBV20-1
J gene: TRBJ2-3
clone size: few
CDR3 DNA: TGCAGTGCCAAGAACCTAGCGGGGCCTAGCACAGATACGCAGTATTTT
CDR3 protein: CSAKNLAGPSTDTQYF

D gene: .
V gene: TRBV4-2
J gene: TRBJ1-3
clone size: .
CDR3 DNA: TGTGCCAGCAGCCGGGAACCAGGGGCTGGAAACACCATATATTTT
CDR3 protein: CASSREPGAGNTIYF

D gene: TRBD1
V gene: TRBV5-1
J gene: TRBJ1-4
clone size: few
CDR3 DNA: TGCGCCAGCAGCGTGGGACAGGTGGATGAAAAACTGTTTTTT
CDR3 protein: CASSVGQVDEKLFF

D gene: .
V gene: TRBV6-4
J gene: TRBJ2-7
clone size: .
CDR3 DNA: TGTGCCAGCAGTGACTCGGGACCTTACGAGCAGTACTTC
CDR3 protein: CASSDSGPYEQYF

D gene: .
V gene: TRBV6-5
J gene: TRBJ1-4
clone size: few
CDR3 DNA: TGTGCCAGCAGTTACTCACCCGGGAGTAATGAAAAACTGTTTTTT
CDR3 protein: CASSYSPGSNEKLFF

D gene: .
V gene: TRBV2
J gene: TRBJ2-7
clone size: few
CDR3 DNA: TGTGCCAGCCGGGGAGAGGGTAAGGGAACCGAGCAGTACTTC
CDR3 protein: CASRGEGKGTEQYF

D gene: .
V gene: TRBV7-6
J gene: TRBJ1-4
clone size: .
CDR3 DNA: TGTGCCAGCAGCTTAAGTCGCGGGCAGGGGCTATTGGGCCGTGAAAAACTGTTTTTT
CDR3 protein: CASSLSRGQGLLGREKLFF

D gene: .
V gene: TRBV27
J gene: TRBJ2-2
clone size: many
CDR3 DNA: TGTGCCAGCAGTCGACTAGGATCGAACACCGGGGAGCTGTTTTTT
CDR3 protein: CASSRLGSNTGELFF

D gene: .
V gene: TRBV4-1
J gene: TRBJ2-1
clone size: many
CDR3 DNA: TGCGCCAGCAGCCAAGAGGCCCGTGAGCAGTTCTTC
CDR3 protein: CASSQEAREQFF

D gene: TRBD1
V gene: TRBV6-2/TRBV6-3
J gene: TRBJ2-7
clone size: .
CDR3 DNA: TGTGCCAGCAGACCGACAGGGGGATCCTACGAGCAGTACTTC
CDR3 protein: CASRPTGGSYEQYF

D gene: .
V gene: TRBV7-3
J gene: TRBJ2-1
clone size: few
CDR3 DNA: TGTGCCAGCAGCTCCGGGCCCAGGAATGAGCAGTTCTTC
CDR3 protein: CASSSGPRNEQFF

D gene: .
V gene: TRBV6-1
J gene: TRBJ2-1
clone size: few
CDR3 DNA: TGTGCCAGCAGTGACCCGACTAGAGGGGGCAATGAGCAGTTCTTC
CDR3 protein: CASSDPTRGGNEQFF

D gene: .
V gene: TRBV7-2
J gene: TRBJ2-5
clone size: .
CDR3 DNA: TGTGCCAGCAGCTTTCGTCGGGACTCCTATTTGCCCCAGTACTTC
CDR3 protein: CASSFRRDSYLPQYF

D gene: .
V gene: TRBV5-1
J gene: TRBJ1-1
clone size: .
CDR3 DNA: TGCGCCAGCAGCTGGGGTACAGGGTTGAACACTGAAGCTTTCTTT
CDR3 protein: CASSWGTGLNTEAFF

D gene: TRBD1
V gene: TRBV7-2
J gene: TRBJ2-5
clone size: few
CDR3 DNA: TGTGCCAGCAGCCTTTTTGGGACAGGGGGAGAGACCCAGTACTTC
CDR3 protein: CASSLFGTGGETQYF

D gene: .
V gene: TRBV28
J gene: TRBJ1-2
clone size: .
CDR3 DNA: TGTGCCAGCAGTTTCGTCGGGGGGGCGCGGTATGGCTACACCTTC
CDR3 protein: CASSFVGGARYGYTF

D gene: TRBD1
V gene: TRBV6-5
J gene: TRBJ1-6
clone size: .
CDR3 DNA: TGTGCCAGCAGTTCAGGGGGCGCGTGGAGTTCTTCACCCCTCCACTTT
CDR3 protein: CASSSGGAWSSSPLHF

D gene: .
V gene: TRBV6-5
J gene: TRBJ2-3
clone size: .
CDR3 DNA: TGTGCCAGCAGTTACCGGGGCAGGGCGACAGATACGCAGTATTTT
CDR3 protein: CASSYRGRATDTQYF

D gene: .
V gene: TRBV27
J gene: TRBJ2-3
clone size: many
CDR3 DNA: TGTGCCACCAAAGGGGGGGCCACAGATACGCAGTATTTT
CDR3 protein: CATKGGATDTQYF

D gene: .
V gene: TRBV7-2
J gene: TRBJ2-3
clone size: few
CDR3 DNA: TGTGCCAGCAGCTCCACCGTGGATACGCAGTATTTT
CDR3 protein: CASSSTVDTQYF

D gene: .
V gene: TRBV6-2/TRBV6-3
J gene: TRBJ1-5
clone size: few
CDR3 DNA: TGTGCCAGCAGTTACGGGGTTCAGCCCCAGCATTTT
CDR3 protein: CASSYGVQPQHF